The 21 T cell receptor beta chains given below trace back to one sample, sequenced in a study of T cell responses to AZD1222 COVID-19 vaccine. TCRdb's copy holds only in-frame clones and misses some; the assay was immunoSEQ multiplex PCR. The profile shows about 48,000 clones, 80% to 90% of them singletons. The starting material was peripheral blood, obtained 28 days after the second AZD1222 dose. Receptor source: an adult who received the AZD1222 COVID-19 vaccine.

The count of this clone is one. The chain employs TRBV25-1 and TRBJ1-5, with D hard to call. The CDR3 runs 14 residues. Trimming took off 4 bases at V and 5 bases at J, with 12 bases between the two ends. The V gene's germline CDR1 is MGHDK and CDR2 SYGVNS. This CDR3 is CASSGRGRDQPQHF. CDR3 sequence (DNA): TGTGCCAGCAGTGGTCGTGGGCGGGATCAGCCCCAGCATTTT.

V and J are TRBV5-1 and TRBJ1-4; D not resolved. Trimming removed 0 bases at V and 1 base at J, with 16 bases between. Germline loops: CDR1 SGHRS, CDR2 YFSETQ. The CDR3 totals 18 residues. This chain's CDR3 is CASSLGPDKRRTNEKLFF. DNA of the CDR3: TGCGCCAGCAGCTTGGGACCCGACAAGAGGCGAACTAATGAAAAACTGTTTTTT.

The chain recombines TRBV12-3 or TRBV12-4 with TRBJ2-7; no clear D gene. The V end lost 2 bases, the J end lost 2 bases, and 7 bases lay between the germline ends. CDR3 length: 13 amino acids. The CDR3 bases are TGTGCCAGCAGTTTATCTAGTACCTACGAGCAGTACTTC. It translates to CASSLSSTYEQYF.

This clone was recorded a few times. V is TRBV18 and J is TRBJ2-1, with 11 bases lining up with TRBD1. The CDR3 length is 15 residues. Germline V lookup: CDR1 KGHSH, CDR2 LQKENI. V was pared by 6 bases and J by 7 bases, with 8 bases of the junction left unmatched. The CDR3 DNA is TGTGCCAGCTCCCTGGACAGGGGGCGGGAGAATGAGCAGTTCTTC. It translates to CASSLDRGRENEQFF.

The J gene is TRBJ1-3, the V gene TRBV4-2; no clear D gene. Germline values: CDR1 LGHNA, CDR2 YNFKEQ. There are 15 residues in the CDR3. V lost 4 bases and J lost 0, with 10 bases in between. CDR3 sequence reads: CASSPRELSGNTIYF. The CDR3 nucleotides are TGTGCCAGCAGCCCCCGGGAGCTCTCTGGAAACACCATATATTTT.

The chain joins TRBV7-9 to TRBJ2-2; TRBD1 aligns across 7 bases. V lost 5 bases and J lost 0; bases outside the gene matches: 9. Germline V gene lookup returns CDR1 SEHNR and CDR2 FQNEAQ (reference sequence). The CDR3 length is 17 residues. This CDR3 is CASSPATGTTNTGELFF. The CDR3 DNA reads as TGTGCCAGCAGCCCAGCGACAGGGACAACGAACACCGGGGAGCTGTTTTTT.

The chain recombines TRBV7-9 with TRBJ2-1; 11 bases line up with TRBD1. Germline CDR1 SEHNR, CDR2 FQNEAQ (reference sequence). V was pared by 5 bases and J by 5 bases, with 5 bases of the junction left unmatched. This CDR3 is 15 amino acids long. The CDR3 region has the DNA TGTGCCAGCAGCCCAGGACAGGGGGCTAACAATGAGCAGTTCTTC. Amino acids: CASSPGQGANNEQFF.

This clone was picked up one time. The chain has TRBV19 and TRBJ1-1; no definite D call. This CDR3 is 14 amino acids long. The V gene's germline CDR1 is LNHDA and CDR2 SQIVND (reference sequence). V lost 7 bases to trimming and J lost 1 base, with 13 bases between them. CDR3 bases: TGTGCCAGTAATGAGGGAGGTGGGAACACTGAAGCTTTCTTT. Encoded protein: CASNEGGGNTEAFF.

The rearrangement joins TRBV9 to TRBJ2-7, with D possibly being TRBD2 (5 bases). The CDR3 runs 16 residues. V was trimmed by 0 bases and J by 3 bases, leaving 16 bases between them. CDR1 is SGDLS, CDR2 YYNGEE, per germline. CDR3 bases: TGTGCCAGCAGCGTAGGTTCTGGAGGAGTAGGCTACGAGCAGTACTTC. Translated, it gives CASSVGSGGVGYEQYF.

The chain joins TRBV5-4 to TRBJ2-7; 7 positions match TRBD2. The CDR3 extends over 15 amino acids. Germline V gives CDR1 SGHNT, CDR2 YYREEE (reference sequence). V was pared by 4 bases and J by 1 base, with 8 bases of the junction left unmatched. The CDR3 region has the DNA TGTGCCAGCAGCCCCGGGGCTAGCGGATCCTACGAGCAGTACTTC. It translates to CASSPGASGSYEQYF.

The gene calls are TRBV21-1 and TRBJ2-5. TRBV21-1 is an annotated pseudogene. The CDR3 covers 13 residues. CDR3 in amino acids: CASPHEGKETQYF. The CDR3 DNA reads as TGTGCCAGCCCCCACGAGGGGAAAGAGACCCAGTACTTC.

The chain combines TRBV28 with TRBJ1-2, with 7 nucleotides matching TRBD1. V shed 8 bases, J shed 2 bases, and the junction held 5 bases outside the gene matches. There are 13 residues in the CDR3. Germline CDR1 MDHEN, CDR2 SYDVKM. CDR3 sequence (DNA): TGTGCCAGCGTCGACAGGGTCAACTATGGCTACACCTTC. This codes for CASVDRVNYGYTF.

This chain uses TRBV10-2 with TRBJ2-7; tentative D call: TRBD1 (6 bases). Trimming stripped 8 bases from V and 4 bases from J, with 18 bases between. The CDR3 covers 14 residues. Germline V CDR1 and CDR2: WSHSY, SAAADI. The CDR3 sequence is CASSLQGNFYEQYF. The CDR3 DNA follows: TGCGCCAGCTCTTTACAGGGAAACTTTTACGAGCAGTACTTC.

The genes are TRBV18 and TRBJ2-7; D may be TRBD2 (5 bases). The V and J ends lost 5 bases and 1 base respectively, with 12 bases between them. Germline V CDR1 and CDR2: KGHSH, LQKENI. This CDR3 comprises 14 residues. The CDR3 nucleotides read TGTGCCAGCTCAACGGCTAGCCCTTCCTACGAGCAGTACTTC. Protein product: CASSTASPSYEQYF.

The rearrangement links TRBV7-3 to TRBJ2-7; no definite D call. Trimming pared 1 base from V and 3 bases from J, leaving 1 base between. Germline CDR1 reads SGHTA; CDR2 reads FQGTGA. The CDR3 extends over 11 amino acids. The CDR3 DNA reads TGTGCCAGCAGCTTAAACTACGAGCAGTACTTC. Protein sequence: CASSLNYEQYF.

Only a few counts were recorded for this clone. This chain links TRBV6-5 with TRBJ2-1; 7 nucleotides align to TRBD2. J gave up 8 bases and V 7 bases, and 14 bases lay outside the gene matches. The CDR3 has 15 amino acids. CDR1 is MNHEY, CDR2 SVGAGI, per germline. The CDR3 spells CASTEGVGGPDEQFF. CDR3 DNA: TGTGCCAGCACCGAAGGGGTGGGAGGGCCCGATGAGCAGTTCTTC.

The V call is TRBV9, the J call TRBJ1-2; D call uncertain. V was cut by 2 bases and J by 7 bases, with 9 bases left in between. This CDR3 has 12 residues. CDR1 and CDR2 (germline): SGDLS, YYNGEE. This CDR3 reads CASSVGPSGYTF. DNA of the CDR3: TGTGCCAGCAGCGTGGGTCCAAGTGGCTACACCTTC.

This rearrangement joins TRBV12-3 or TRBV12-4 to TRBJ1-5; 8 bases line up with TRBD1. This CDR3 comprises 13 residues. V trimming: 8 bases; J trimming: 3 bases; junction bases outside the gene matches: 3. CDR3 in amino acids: CASGQGPNQPQHF. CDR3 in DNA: TGTGCCAGCGGACAGGGTCCCAATCAGCCCCAGCATTTT.

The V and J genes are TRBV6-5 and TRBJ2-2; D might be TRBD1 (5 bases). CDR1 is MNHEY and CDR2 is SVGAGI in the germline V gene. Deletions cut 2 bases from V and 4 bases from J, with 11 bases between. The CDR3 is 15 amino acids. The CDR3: CASSYLTTVTGELFF. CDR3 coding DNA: TGTGCCAGCAGTTACCTCACGACAGTCACCGGGGAGCTGTTTTTT.

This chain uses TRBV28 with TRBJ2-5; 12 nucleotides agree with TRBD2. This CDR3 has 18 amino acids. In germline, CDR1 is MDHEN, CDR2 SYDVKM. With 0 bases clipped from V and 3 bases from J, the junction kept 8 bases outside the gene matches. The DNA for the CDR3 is TGTGCCAGCAGTTTATGGTACAGGACTAGCGGGACCAAAGAGACCCAGTACTTC. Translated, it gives CASSLWYRTSGTKETQYF.

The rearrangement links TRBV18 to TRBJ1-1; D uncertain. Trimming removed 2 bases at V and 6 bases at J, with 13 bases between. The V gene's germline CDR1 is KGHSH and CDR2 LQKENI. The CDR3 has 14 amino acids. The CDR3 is CASSPDGSGAEAFF. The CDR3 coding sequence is TGTGCCAGCTCACCAGACGGGTCGGGCGCTGAAGCTTTCTTT.